This T cell receptor beta chain was sequenced during a study of blood T cells in healthy people across ages. A remark on this clonotype: Antigen unknown.

Findings and caveats of the study: Both higher diversity and more naive CD4+ cells marked long-lived donors when set against aged donors.

The use of a sample-barcoded 5' primer and a J-beta primer mix characterized a second PCR of roughly 6 to 11 cycles. Each cDNA molecule was tagged by a template-switch adaptor that had 12 random nucleotides. Per sample, CDR3-containing paired-end reads numbered at least 2.5 million. TCRdb reprocessed the 5' RACE reads via MiXCR and lists one record per CDR3 protein. The repertoire holds about 1.5 million distinct CDR3 sequences, approximately 43% seen once, with approximately 4.1% in the top ten. Germline CDR1 reads SNHLY; CDR2 reads FYNNEI. CDR3 length: 17 residues. The trim removed 8 bases at V and 0 bases at J, leaving 10 bases unmatched. All donors came from Russia, were Caucasian and healthy, and spanned ages roughly 6 to 95.

The receptor comes from a woman aged 18 to 35 in good health. This chain joins TRBV2 and TRBJ2-6; TRBD1 agrees at 7 bases. Sample: blood. Here the CDR3 reads CASGPGTDLSGANVLTF. The CDR3 DNA reads TGTGCCAGCGGGCCCGGGACAGATCTCTCTGGGGCCAACGTCCTGACTTTC.